Ten or more counts support the clone carrying this TCR beta chain. The antigen is undetermined. These data are taken from a study of tumor and adjacent non-tumor tissue in lung cancer. Study summary: About 4.2 million productive TCRbeta reads were obtained per sample on average. Study outcomes and limitations: Significantly higher TCR diversity was found in tumor than normal lung. Tumor repertoires had a smaller top 100 clone share than normal lung.

RNA was extracted from bulk tissue without any cell sorting. Per the germline V gene, CDR1 is SGHNT and CDR2 is YYREEE (reference sequence). The V and J ends lost 1 base and 6 bases, in that order; junction bases with no gene match: 6. This CDR3 region has 15 residues. A modified ARM-PCR protocol with three rounds of nested PCR amplified TCRbeta. From the multiplex PCR reads, TCRdb called clonotypes with MiXCR, one entry per CDR3 protein. The table records roughly 120,000 distinct CDR3 sequences, 75% of them present only once. The chain uses TRBV5-4 and TRBJ1-2; TRBD1 matches 10 bases. The receptor was derived from a woman aged 60-75 years with non-small cell lung cancer. Sequencing was carried out using lung tumor tissue. CDR3 DNA sequence: TGTGCCAGCAGCTTGCCCGGACAGGGGGACGATGGCTACACCTTC. Amino acid sequence: CASSLPGQGDDGYTF.